A selection of T cell receptor beta chains follows, all from one sample in a study of vaccination and CD4 T cells after COVID-19. TCRdb reprocessed the PCR reads via MiXCR and lists one record per CDR3 protein. The sample lists approximately 25,000 distinct CDR3 sequences, over 25% seen once, with around 7.5% in the top ten. These receptors have no identified antigens. The starting material was CD4+ T cells from blood, cultured in vitro, obtained about 7 months after SARS-CoV-2 vaccination. These receptors all come from a human donor who had recovered from COVID-19. CDR3s include the opening cysteine and the closing phenylalanine or tryptophan. D genes are given only for firm matches. The size entry is marked missing in some rows and otherwise reads once, few, many or a size class.

d_call,v_call,j_call,clone_size,cdr3_nt,cdr3_aa
TRBD1,TRBV20-1,TRBJ2-1,-,TGCAGTGCTAGAGATTGGGACAGCCTCAATGAGCAGTTCTTC,CSARDWDSLNEQFF
-,TRBV10-3,TRBJ2-3,few,TGTGCCATCAGCCAGGACAACACAGATACGCAGTATTTT,CAISQDNTDTQYF
-,TRBV6-4,TRBJ2-3,-,TGTGCCACCTCCAGGGAGAGCGGCACAGATACGCAGTATTTT,CATSRESGTDTQYF
-,TRBV27,TRBJ1-6,-,TGTGCCAGCAGTTTTGAGGGTTATGATAATTCACCCCTCCACTTT,CASSFEGYDNSPLHF
-,TRBV15,TRBJ2-1,-,TGTGCCACCAGCAGAGCTCGGCTGGATGACAGTTACAATGAGCAGTTCTTC,CATSRARLDDSYNEQFF
-,TRBV20-1,TRBJ2-5,many,TGCAGTGCCCGCATTAGGACCCTCCAAGAGACCCAGTACTTC,CSARIRTLQETQYF
-,TRBV10-3,TRBJ2-7,-,TGTGCCAGCCAGGGACCCCCCTCTGGTGAGCAGTACTTC,CASQGPPSGEQYF
-,TRBV21-1,TRBJ2-7,few,TGTGCCAGCAGGAAACCAGAGGGGCTGCTGTACTTC,CASRKPEGLLYF
TRBD1,TRBV5-1,TRBJ2-7,-,TGCGCCAGCACAGAGACAGGGGCCTACGAGCAGTACTTC,CASTETGAYEQYF
TRBD1,TRBV7-9,TRBJ1-5,-,TGTGCCAGCAGCCCGACAGGGGGCTTATGGCAGCCCCAGCATTTT,CASSPTGGLWQPQHF
-,TRBV19,TRBJ1-6,few,TGTGCCAGTAGTATGGCTGGAGGTGGGGATTCACCCCTCCACTTT,CASSMAGGGDSPLHF
TRBD1,TRBV18,TRBJ1-6,once,TGTGCCAGCTCACCACAGGGGGCGGATTCGGGTAATTCACCCCTCCACTTT,CASSPQGADSGNSPLHF
-,TRBV7-6,TRBJ2-7,-,TGTGCCAGCAGCTTAGGCCAGCGGGCCTACGAGCAGTACTTC,CASSLGQRAYEQYF
TRBD1,TRBV6-1,TRBJ1-5,few,TGTGCCAGCAGTCCAAAGGGGAGAGGACAGGGTAACAGCGGCAATCAGCCCCAGCATTTT,CASSPKGRGQGNSGNQPQHF
-,TRBV11-2,TRBJ2-3,-,TGTGCCAGCAGCTTAACCGCCTCCACAGATACGCAGTATTTT,CASSLTASTDTQYF
TRBD1,TRBV10-3,TRBJ1-5,few,TGTGCCACCACGGACAGGGCTGACAATCAGCCCCAGCATTTT,CATTDRADNQPQHF
TRBD2,TRBV7-2,TRBJ2-5,-,TGTGCCAGCAGCTCGCGGACTAGCGGGAGAAAGCAAGAGACCCAGTACTTC,CASSSRTSGRKQETQYF
-,TRBV27,TRBJ1-2,-,TGTGCCAGCCCTTGGGGGGCAGTCCGAGTTCCATCAAACTATGGCTACACCTTC,CASPWGAVRVPSNYGYTF
TRBD2,TRBV27,TRBJ2-3,-,TGTGCCAGCAGTCAATGGACTAGCGGGAAAACAGATACGCAGTATTTT,CASSQWTSGKTDTQYF
TRBD2,TRBV20-1,TRBJ2-5,few,TGCAGTGCTAGAGATTCCAGTAGCGGCGGGGGGGCCGAGACCCAGTACTTC,CSARDSSSGGGAETQYF
-,TRBV20-1,TRBJ2-1,few,TGCAGTGCCACGGACGGAAGCTCCTACAATGAGCAGTTCTTC,CSATDGSSYNEQFF
-,TRBV28,TRBJ2-1,-,TGTGCCAGCAGCCCTGGATTCAATGAGCAGTTCTTC,CASSPGFNEQFF
-,TRBV7-9,TRBJ1-2,few,TGTGCCAGCAGCTTAGATATAGGTGCCGGCTACACCTTC,CASSLDIGAGYTF
TRBD1,TRBV20-1,TRBJ1-5,few,TGCAGTGCTAGTAGCGGGACAGGGGGCATGAGCAATCAGCCCCAGCATTTT,CSASSGTGGMSNQPQHF
TRBD2,TRBV20-1,TRBJ2-7,few,TGCAGTGCTAGAGATCAGAGACTAGCGGGAAGGGGCTACGAGCAGTACTTC,CSARDQRLAGRGYEQYF
-,TRBV19,TRBJ1-5,once,TGTGCCAGTAGTATAGGGGCGGGAGGCAATCAGTCCCAGCATTTT,CASSIGAGGNQSQHF